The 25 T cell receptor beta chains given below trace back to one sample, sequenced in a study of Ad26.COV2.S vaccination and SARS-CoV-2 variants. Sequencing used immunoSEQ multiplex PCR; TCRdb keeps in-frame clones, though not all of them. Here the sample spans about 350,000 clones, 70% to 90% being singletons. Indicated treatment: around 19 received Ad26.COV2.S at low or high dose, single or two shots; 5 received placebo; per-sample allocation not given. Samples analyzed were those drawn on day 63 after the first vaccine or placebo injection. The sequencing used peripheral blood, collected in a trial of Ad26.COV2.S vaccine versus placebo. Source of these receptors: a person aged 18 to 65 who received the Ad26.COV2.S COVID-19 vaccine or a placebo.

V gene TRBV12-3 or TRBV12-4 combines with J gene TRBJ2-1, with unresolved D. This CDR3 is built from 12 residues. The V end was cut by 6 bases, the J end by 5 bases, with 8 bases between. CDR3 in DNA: TGTGCCAGCAGCCTCACCAACAATGAGCAGTTCTTC. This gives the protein CASSLTNNEQFF.

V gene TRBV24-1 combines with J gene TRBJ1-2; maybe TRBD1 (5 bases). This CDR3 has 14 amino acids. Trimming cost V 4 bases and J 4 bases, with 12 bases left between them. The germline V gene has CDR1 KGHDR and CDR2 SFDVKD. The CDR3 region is CATSDPGDGYGYTF. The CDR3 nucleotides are TGTGCCACCAGTGACCCGGGGGATGGCTATGGCTACACCTTC.

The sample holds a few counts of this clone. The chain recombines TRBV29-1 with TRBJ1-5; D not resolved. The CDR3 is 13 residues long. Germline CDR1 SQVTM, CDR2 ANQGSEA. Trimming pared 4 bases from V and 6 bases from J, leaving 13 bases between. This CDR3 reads CSVVTGGSQPQHF. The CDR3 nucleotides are TGCAGCGTTGTAACGGGCGGGAGTCAGCCCCAGCATTTT.

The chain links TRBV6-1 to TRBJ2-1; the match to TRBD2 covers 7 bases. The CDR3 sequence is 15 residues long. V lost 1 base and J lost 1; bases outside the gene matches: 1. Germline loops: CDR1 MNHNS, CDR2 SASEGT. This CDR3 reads CASSEGRGSYNEQFF. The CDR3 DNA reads TGTGCCAGCAGTGAAGGGCGGGGGTCCTACAATGAGCAGTTCTTC.

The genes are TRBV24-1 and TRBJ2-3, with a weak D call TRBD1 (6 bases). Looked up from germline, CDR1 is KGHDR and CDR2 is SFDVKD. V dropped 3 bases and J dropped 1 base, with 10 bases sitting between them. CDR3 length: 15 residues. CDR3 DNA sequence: TGTGCCACCAGTGATAGGACAGATCGCACAGATACGCAGTATTTT. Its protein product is CATSDRTDRTDTQYF.

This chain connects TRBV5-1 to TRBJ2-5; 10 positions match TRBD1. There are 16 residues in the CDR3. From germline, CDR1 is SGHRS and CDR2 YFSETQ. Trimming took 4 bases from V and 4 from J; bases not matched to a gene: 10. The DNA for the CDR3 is TGCGCCAGCAGCACATACCGGGACAGGGGACGAGAGACCCAGTACTTC. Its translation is CASSTYRDRGRETQYF.

CDR3 residues: CASSPRDRALYEQYF. The CDR3 region has the DNA TGTGCCAGCAGTCCCCGGGACAGGGCCCTCTACGAGCAGTACTTC. The gene calls are TRBV28 and TRBJ2-7; TRBD1 agrees at 9 bases. The CDR3 has 15 residues. Germline CDR1 is MDHEN and CDR2 is SYDVKM. The V and J ends lost 5 bases and 3 bases, in that order; junction bases with no gene match: 8. The complete variable domain, with remaining parts taken from reference TRBV28 and TRBJ2-7, reads DVKVTQSSRYLVKRTGEKVFLECVQDMDHENMFWYRQDPGLGLRLIYFSYDVKMKEKGDIPEGYSVSREKKERFSLILESASTNQTSMYLCASSPRDRALYEQYFGPGTRLTVT.

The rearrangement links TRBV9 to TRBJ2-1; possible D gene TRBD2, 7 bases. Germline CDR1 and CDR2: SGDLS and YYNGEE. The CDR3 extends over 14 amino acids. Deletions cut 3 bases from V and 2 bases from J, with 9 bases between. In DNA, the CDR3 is TGTGCCAGCAGCGGCGGGGGCGCCTACAATGAGCAGTTCTTC. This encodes CASSGGGAYNEQFF.

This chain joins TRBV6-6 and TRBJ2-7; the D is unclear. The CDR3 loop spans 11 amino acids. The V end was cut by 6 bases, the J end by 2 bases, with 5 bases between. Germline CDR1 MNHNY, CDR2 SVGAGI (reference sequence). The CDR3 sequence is CASSTTYEQYF. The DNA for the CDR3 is TGTGCCAGCAGCACGACCTACGAGCAGTACTTC.

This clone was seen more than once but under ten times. The DNA for the CDR3 is TGTGCCACCCGGGACAGGGGCTACGAGCAGTACTTC. Protein sequence: CATRDRGYEQYF. The chain has TRBV19 and TRBJ2-7, with 10 bases fitting TRBD1. V dropped 10 bases and J dropped 3; count of bases not matched to a gene: 3. In germline, CDR1 is LNHDA, CDR2 SQIVND (reference sequence). This CDR3 comprises 12 residues.

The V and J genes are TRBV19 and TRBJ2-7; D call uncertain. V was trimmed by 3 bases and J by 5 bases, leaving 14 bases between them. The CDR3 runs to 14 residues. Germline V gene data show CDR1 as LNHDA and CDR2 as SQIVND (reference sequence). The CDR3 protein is CASSMRRTLDEQYF. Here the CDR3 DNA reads TGTGCCAGTAGTATGAGGCGGACCCTTGACGAGCAGTACTTC.

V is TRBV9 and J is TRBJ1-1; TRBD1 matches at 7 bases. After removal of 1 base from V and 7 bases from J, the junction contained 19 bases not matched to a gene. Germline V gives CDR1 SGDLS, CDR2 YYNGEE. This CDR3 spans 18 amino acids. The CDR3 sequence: CASSVSTGTEYRSSEAFF. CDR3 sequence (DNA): TGTGCCAGCAGCGTATCCACCGGGACAGAGTACAGGAGCAGTGAAGCTTTCTTT.

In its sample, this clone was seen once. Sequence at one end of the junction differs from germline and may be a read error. CDR3 DNA sequence: TGTGCCAGCAGCCCCCCGAATAGCGGGAGGGCCGGAGAGCTGTTTTTT. Encoded protein: CASSPPNSGRAGELFF. The rearrangement joins TRBV6-4 to TRBJ2-2, with 11 bases identical to TRBD2. This CDR3 is built from 16 residues. Germline CDR1 reads MRHNA; CDR2 reads SNTAGT.

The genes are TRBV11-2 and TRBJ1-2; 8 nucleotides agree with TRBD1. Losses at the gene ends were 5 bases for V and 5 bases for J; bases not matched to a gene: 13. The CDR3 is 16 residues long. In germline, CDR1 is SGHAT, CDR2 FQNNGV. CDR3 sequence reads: CASSPRQGPSSYGYTF. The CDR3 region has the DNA TGTGCCAGCAGCCCGCGACAGGGGCCTTCCTCTTATGGCTACACCTTC. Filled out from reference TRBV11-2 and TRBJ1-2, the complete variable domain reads EAGVAQSPRYKIIEKRQSVAFWCNPISGHATLYWYQQILGQGPKLLIQFQNNGVVDDSQLPKDRFSAERLKGVDSTLKIQPAKLEDSAVYLCASSPRQGPSSYGYTFGSGTRLTVV.

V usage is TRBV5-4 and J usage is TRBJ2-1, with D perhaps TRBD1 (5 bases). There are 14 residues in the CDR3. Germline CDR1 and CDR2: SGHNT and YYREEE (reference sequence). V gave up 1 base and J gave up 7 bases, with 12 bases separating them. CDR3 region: CASSLKAGFNEQFF. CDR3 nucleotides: TGTGCCAGCAGCTTGAAGGCAGGGTTTAATGAGCAGTTCTTC.

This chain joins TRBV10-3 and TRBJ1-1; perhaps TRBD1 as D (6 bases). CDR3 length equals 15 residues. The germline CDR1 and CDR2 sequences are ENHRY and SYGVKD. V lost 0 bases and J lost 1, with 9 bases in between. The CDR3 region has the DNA TGTGCCATCAGTGAGTCGGGGGGGGCGAACACTGAAGCTTTCTTT. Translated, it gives CAISESGGANTEAFF.

CDR3 sequence reads: CASSPGTGDSPLHF. DNA for the CDR3: TGTGCCAGCTCACCCGGGACAGGCGATTCACCCCTCCACTTT. The chain is built from TRBV18 and TRBJ1-6; 8 bases are shared with TRBD1. The CDR3 is 14 amino acids. V gave up 3 bases and J gave up 8 bases; unmatched junction bases: 3. CDR1 and CDR2 from the germline V gene are KGHSH and LQKENI. Variable domain in full (rest from reference TRBV18 and TRBJ1-6): NAGVMQNPRHLVRRRGQEARLRCSPMKGHSHVYWYRQLPEEGLKFMVYLQKENIIDESGMPKERFSAEFPKEGPSILRIQQVVRGDSAAYFCASSPGTGDSPLHFGNGTRLTVT.

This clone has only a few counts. CDR3 region: CASRLQGGGQETQYF. As DNA, the CDR3 is TGTGCCAGTAGGCTACAGGGGGGTGGGCAAGAGACCCAGTACTTC. This chain uses TRBV19 with TRBJ2-5; 8 bases are shared with TRBD1. The CDR3 runs 15 residues. V gave up 6 bases and J gave up 2 bases; unmatched junction bases: 8. The germline CDR1 and CDR2 sequences are LNHDA and SQIVND (reference sequence). Using reference TRBV19 and TRBJ2-5 for the parts outside the CDR3, the full variable domain is DGGITQSPKYLFRKEGQNVTLSCEQNLNHDAMYWYRQDPGQGLRLIYYSQIVNDFQKGDIAEGYSVSREKKESFPLTVTSAQKNPTAFYLCASRLQGGGQETQYFGPGTRLLVL.

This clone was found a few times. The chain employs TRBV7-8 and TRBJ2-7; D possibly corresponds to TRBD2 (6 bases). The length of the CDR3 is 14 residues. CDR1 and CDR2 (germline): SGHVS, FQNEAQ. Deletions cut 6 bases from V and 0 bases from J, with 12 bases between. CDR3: CASRPGLGSYEQYF. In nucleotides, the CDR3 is TGTGCCAGCAGACCGGGACTGGGCTCCTACGAGCAGTACTTC.

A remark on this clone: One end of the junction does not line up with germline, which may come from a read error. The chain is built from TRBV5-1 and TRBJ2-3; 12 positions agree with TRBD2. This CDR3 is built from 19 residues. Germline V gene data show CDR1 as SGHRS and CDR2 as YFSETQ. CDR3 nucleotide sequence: TGCGCGAGCAAGCCTAGGGCTAGCGGGGGGGCCGGAGCGGCAGATACGCAGTATTTT. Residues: CASKPRASGGAGAADTQYF.

CDR3 sequence reads: CSASWGTLNEQYF. The CDR3, as DNA: TGCAGTGCTAGTTGGGGGACCCTTAACGAGCAGTACTTC. The V call is TRBV20-1, the J call TRBJ2-7; D could derive from TRBD1 or TRBD2 (5 bases each). Trimming took 3 bases from V and 5 from J, leaving 14 bases between them. Germline V gives CDR1 DFQATT, CDR2 SNEGSKA (reference sequence). This CDR3 has 13 residues.

Here the CDR3 reads CASSYSGQGISGYTF. The CDR3 region has the DNA TGTGCCAGCAGTTACTCGGGACAGGGGATAAGTGGCTACACCTTC. This chain joins TRBV6-5 and TRBJ1-2; TRBD1 agrees at 10 bases. The junction had 5 bases not matched to a gene; V was cut back by 0 bases and J by 7 bases. Germline lookup yields CDR1 MNHEY and CDR2 SVGAGI. The CDR3 runs 15 residues.

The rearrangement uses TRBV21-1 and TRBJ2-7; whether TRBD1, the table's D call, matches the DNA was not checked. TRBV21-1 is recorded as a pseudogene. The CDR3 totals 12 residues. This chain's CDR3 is CASGQGAHEQYF. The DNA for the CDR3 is TGTGCCAGCGGACAGGGGGCCCACGAGCAGTACTTC.

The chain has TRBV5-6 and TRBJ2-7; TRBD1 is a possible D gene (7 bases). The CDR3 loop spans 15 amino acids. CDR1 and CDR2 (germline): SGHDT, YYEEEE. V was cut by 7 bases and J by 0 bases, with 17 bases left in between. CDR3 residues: CASQYRGLSSYEQYF. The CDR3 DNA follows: TGTGCCAGCCAGTACAGGGGACTTTCCTCCTACGAGCAGTACTTC.

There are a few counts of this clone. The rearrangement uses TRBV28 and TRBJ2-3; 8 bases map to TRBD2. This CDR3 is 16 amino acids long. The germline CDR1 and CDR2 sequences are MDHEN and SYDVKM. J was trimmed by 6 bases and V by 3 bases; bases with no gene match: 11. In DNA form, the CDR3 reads TGTGCCAGCAGTTTTGGGGTTGCGGGAGGCCCCGATACGCAGTATTTT. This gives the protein CASSFGVAGGPDTQYF.